This T cell receptor (beta chain) comes out of a study of blood T cell repertoires in COVID-19. At the level of the study: COVID-19 samples, acute and convalescent, were from the United States, Italy and Spain.

V gave up 5 bases and J gave up 4 bases, with 11 bases separating them. The CDR3 consists of 13 residues. Data came from immunoSEQ multiplex PCR; TCRdb stores just in-frame clones and leaves some out. The repertoire consists of about 200,000 clones, with 65% to 90% occurring once and the leading ten covering about 9%. This chain links TRBV12-3 or TRBV12-4 with TRBJ1-1; TRBD1 might be the D (6 bases). Sequenced input: peripheral blood. This clonotype was sampled from a man between 45 and 60 years old with active or convalescent COVID-19. The chain's CDR3 is CASSAGGPTEAFF. CDR3 nucleotide sequence: TGTGCCAGCAGTGCGGGGGGGCCCACTGAAGCTTTCTTT.